These 20 T cell receptor beta chains were all obtained from the same sample, sequenced in a study of T-cell memory formation after mild COVID-19. One entry per CDR3 protein results from TCRdb running MiXCR on the 5' RACE reads. This table holds hundreds of thousands of distinct CDR3 sequences, 24% found once. Sequenced sample: PBMCs or a T cell subset sorted from them (not recorded which). Receptors were obtained from an adult woman who had mild COVID-19 (a few samples of this study predate the infection). Cell type and time point are not known.

The chain links TRBV5-4 to TRBJ2-3, with TRBD2 matching 8 bases. From germline, CDR1 is SGHNT and CDR2 YYREEE (reference sequence). Trimming cost V 4 bases and J 4 bases; bases outside gene matches: 8. The CDR3 spans 15 residues. The CDR3 DNA follows: TGTGCCAGCAGCCTCGGGAGGGCCAGGGCAGATACGCAGTATTTT. Amino acid sequence: CASSLGRARADTQYF.

V gene TRBV9 combines with J gene TRBJ1-6; 9 bases are shared with TRBD1. The CDR3 loop spans 16 amino acids. Unmatched junction bases numbered 5, after V lost 3 bases and J lost 4 bases. Per the germline V gene, CDR1 is SGDLS and CDR2 is YYNGEE. The CDR3 region is CASSGPGTGYNSPLHF. DNA for the CDR3: TGTGCCAGCAGCGGACCTGGGACAGGGTATAATTCACCCCTCCACTTT.

This clonotype was counted between two and nine times. This chain joins TRBV4-3 and TRBJ2-7; 8 bases align to TRBD2. This CDR3 is built from 15 residues. CDR1 is LGHNA, CDR2 YSLEER, per germline. Germline trimming cut 4 bases from V and 3 bases from J; bases unmatched to any gene: 8. CDR3 loop: CASSLRLARNYEQYF. CDR3 sequence (DNA): TGCGCCAGCAGCCTACGACTAGCGAGAAACTACGAGCAGTACTTC.

This clonotype appeared a few times. The V gene is TRBV4-1, the J gene TRBJ1-1, with D tentatively TRBD1 (5 bases). The germline CDR1 and CDR2 sequences are MGHRA and YSYEKL. The V end was cut by 0 bases, the J end by 10 bases, with 12 bases between. There are 13 residues in the CDR3. CDR3 protein: CASSQDGGRGAFF. The CDR3 nucleotides are TGCGCCAGCAGCCAAGACGGGGGTCGGGGAGCTTTCTTT.

This clonotype has more than one count but fewer than ten. The chain carries TRBV5-1 and TRBJ2-5; the match to TRBD2 covers 12 bases. V was clipped by 5 bases and J by 5 bases; unmatched bases: 7. The germline V gene has CDR1 SGHRS and CDR2 YFSETQ. The CDR3 runs to 15 residues. The CDR3 coding sequence is TGCGCCAGCAGTCCCGGGACTAGCGGGCCGGAGACCCAGTACTTC. As protein: CASSPGTSGPETQYF.

This chain links TRBV4-1 with TRBJ2-1; D possibly matches TRBD1 or TRBD2 (5 bases each). V lost 5 bases, J lost 6 bases, and 23 bases lay in between. CDR3 length equals 17 residues. CDR1 and CDR2 from the germline V gene are MGHRA and YSYEKL. The CDR3 region has the DNA TGCGCCAGCAGCGACAACCCGGCATCCGGGGCCCTCAATGAGCAGTTCTTC. As protein: CASSDNPASGALNEQFF.

V usage is TRBV6-1 and J usage is TRBJ1-2, with 7 bases lining up with TRBD1. CDR3 length: 13 residues. Looked up from germline, CDR1 is MNHNS and CDR2 is SASEGT. Trimming cost V 5 bases and J 7 bases; bases outside gene matches: 7. The DNA for the CDR3 is TGTGCCAGCAGTCACCGACAGGGTCCTGGCTACACCTTC. Translating gives CASSHRQGPGYTF.

In this sample, this clonotype turned up a few times. J is TRBJ2-7 and V is TRBV7-8; 12 bases agree with TRBD2. Germline CDR1 SGHVS, CDR2 FQNEAQ. Trimming at V came to 3 bases and at J to 4 bases, leaving 4 bases not matched to a gene. The CDR3 spans 15 residues. CDR3 sequence reads: CASSFQLAGGYEQYF. CDR3 nucleotides: TGTGCCAGCAGCTTCCAACTAGCGGGAGGTTACGAGCAGTACTTC.

This clonotype has a handful of counts. V and J are TRBV15 and TRBJ1-5; 8 nucleotides agree with TRBD1. The CDR3 has 15 residues. V was pared by 5 bases and J by 6 bases, with 9 bases of the junction left unmatched. CDR1 is LNHNV and CDR2 is YYDKDF in the germline V gene (reference sequence). The CDR3 sequence: CATSFDRGVSQPQHF. The CDR3 bases are TGTGCCACCAGCTTTGACAGGGGTGTCAGTCAGCCCCAGCATTTT.

The chain uses TRBV7-2 and TRBJ1-2; no reliable D call. The length of the CDR3 is 15 residues. The germline CDR1 and CDR2 sequences are SGHTA and FQGNSA. V gave up 1 base and J gave up 7 bases, with 16 bases separating them. Here the CDR3 DNA reads TGTGCCAGCAGCTTAGAGGATTCAACTACGGCTGGCTACACCTTC. It encodes CASSLEDSTTAGYTF.

This clonotype was recorded a few times. The chain couples TRBV19 to TRBJ2-7; D is ambiguous. The germline V and J ends were trimmed by 3 bases and 6 bases, with 18 bases remaining between them. There are 15 residues in the CDR3. CDR1 LNHDA and CDR2 SQIVND come from the germline V gene (reference sequence). CDR3 sequence reads: CASSMRRSDGSEQYF. CDR3 nucleotides: TGTGCCAGTAGTATGCGGCGGAGCGATGGATCCGAGCAGTACTTC.

In its sample, this clonotype was seen a few times. V and J are TRBV6-1 and TRBJ2-1; no definite D call. Germline lookup yields CDR1 MNHNS and CDR2 SASEGT. The V end lost 6 bases, the J end lost 0 bases, and 15 bases lay between the germline ends. The length of the CDR3 is 16 residues. The CDR3 here is CASRANLIASYNEQFF. The CDR3 DNA follows: TGTGCCAGCAGGGCCAACCTTATCGCCTCCTACAATGAGCAGTTCTTC.

This clonotype was recorded a few times. V is TRBV5-1 and J is TRBJ2-3; 9 nucleotides match TRBD1. Germline lookup yields CDR1 SGHRS and CDR2 YFSETQ. The ends lost 4 bases at V and 1 base at J; junction bases unmatched: 10. The CDR3 sequence is 17 residues long. The CDR3 DNA sequence: TGCGCCAGCAGCACCACTCCGGGACAGGGAGGCACAGATACGCAGTATTTT. Protein sequence: CASSTTPGQGGTDTQYF.

This chain joins TRBV12-3 or TRBV12-4 and TRBJ2-3; 10 bases fit TRBD2. CDR3 size: 16 residues. J gave up 5 bases and V 6 bases, and 11 bases lay outside the gene matches. CDR3 protein: CASRPVAGGMKDTQYF. As DNA, the CDR3 is TGTGCCAGCAGGCCCGTAGCGGGGGGTATGAAAGATACGCAGTATTTT.

The chain couples TRBV7-9 to TRBJ2-1; TRBD2 matches 9 bases. There are 16 residues in the CDR3. Germline-derived CDR1 and CDR2 are SEHNR and FQNEAQ (reference sequence). The J segment lost 6 bases and the V segment lost 1 base, leaving 7 bases of the junction unmatched. DNA of the CDR3: TGTGCCAGCAGCTTAGGCGCGGGAGGGCCAGGCAATGAGCAGTTCTTC. It is translated as CASSLGAGGPGNEQFF.

The chain joins TRBV12-3 or TRBV12-4 to TRBJ1-1, with D possibly being TRBD1 (5 bases). The CDR3 covers 14 residues. Between the trimmed V and J ends, which lost 3 bases and 1 base, there was a span of 9 bases. CDR3 loop: CASSFAGQNTEAFF. Here the CDR3 DNA reads TGTGCCAGCAGTTTCGCAGGACAGAACACTGAAGCTTTCTTT.

The V and J genes are TRBV5-1 and TRBJ1-6; D remains unclear. The germline gives CDR1 SGHRS, CDR2 YFSETQ. V lost 0 bases and J 0 bases, leaving 10 bases between the germline ends. The CDR3 has 17 residues. As DNA, the CDR3 is TGCGCCAGCAGCTTGGAACCTACTAGCTCCTATAATTCACCCCTCCACTTT. Amino acids: CASSLEPTSSYNSPLHF.

This clonotype was found a few times. This sequence joins TRBV6-2 or TRBV6-3 and TRBJ2-7; 7 positions match TRBD2. Per germline, CDR1 MNHEY and CDR2 SVGEGT. Trimming cost V 4 bases and J 3 bases; bases outside gene matches: 24. The CDR3 spans 20 residues. The CDR3 protein is CASSSPVAGVSNPQFYEQYF. In DNA form, the CDR3 reads TGTGCCAGCAGTTCTCCAGTGGCGGGAGTATCGAACCCCCAATTCTACGAGCAGTACTTC.

The chain employs TRBV6-1 and TRBJ2-3; TRBD1 is a possible D gene (6 bases). The V gene's germline CDR1 is MNHNS and CDR2 SASEGT. This CDR3 has 16 amino acids. Trimming left V 3 bases short and J 2 bases short, with 15 bases between. Here the CDR3 DNA reads TGTGCCAGCAGTGAGGGGACATGGTCACACACAGATACGCAGTATTTT. This sequence encodes CASSEGTWSHTDTQYF.

This clonotype was recorded a few times. The chain has TRBV5-1 and TRBJ1-2, with 10 bases matching TRBD1. The J segment lost 6 bases and the V segment lost 0 bases, leaving 2 bases of the junction unmatched. CDR1 is SGHRS and CDR2 is YFSETQ in the germline V gene. The CDR3 is 14 amino acids. In nucleotides, the CDR3 is TGCGCCAGCAGCTTGGGACAGGGGGCGAATGGCTACACCTTC. It translates to CASSLGQGANGYTF.